One and the same sample provided the 18 T cell receptor beta chains below, sequenced in a study of early T cells in non-severe SARS-CoV-2 infection. TCRdb called the 5' RACE reads again in MiXCR, with one record for every CDR3 protein. The sample consists of 50,000 to 60,000 distinct CDR3 sequences, about a tenth of them appearing once. Input material: whole blood. These receptors all stem from an adult who was a healthcare worker with PCR-confirmed SARS-CoV-2 infection or an uninfected control (not recorded which).

This clonotype was seen many times. The chain employs TRBV7-3 and TRBJ2-2, with D possibly being TRBD1 or TRBD2 (5 bases each). The CDR3 extends over 13 amino acids. The ends were cut back, 5 bases at V and 7 bases at J, with 11 bases in the middle. Germline CDR1 SGHTA, CDR2 FQGTGA. The CDR3: CASSPGRDGELFF. The CDR3 DNA follows: TGTGCCAGCAGCCCGGGACGGGACGGGGAGCTGTTTTTT.

A note on this clonotype: A much larger clone is a single base away; this may be a read error. The chain uses TRBV29-1 and TRBJ2-3, with 9 positions matching TRBD2. V trimming: 5 bases; J trimming: 9 bases; junction bases outside the gene matches: 9. The germline V gene has CDR1 SQVTM and CDR2 ANQGSEA. The CDR3 runs 13 residues. DNA of the CDR3: TGCAGCGTTAGACTAGCGGAACTGGGGACGCAGTATTTT. Translated, it gives CSVRLAELGTQYF.

This clonotype is labeled as medium-sized. This chain uses TRBV12-3 or TRBV12-4 with TRBJ2-3; 7 bases agree with TRBD2. The CDR3 is 14 residues long. Trimming removed 7 bases from V and 1 base from J; junction bases left unmatched: 5. The CDR3 coding sequence is TGTGCCAGCAAAAGTGGGGGGGGCACAGATACGCAGTATTTT. It codes for CASKSGGGTDTQYF.

This clonotype has just a few counts. The rearrangement uses TRBV7-2 and TRBJ1-1; D is undetermined. CDR1 SGHTA and CDR2 FQGNSA come from the germline V gene. The CDR3 is 14 residues long. V was shortened by 6 bases and J by 1 base, with 12 bases between the two germline ends. CDR3 in amino acids: CASSIKRGNTEAFF. CDR3 in DNA: TGTGCCAGCAGTATTAAACGGGGGAACACTGAAGCTTTCTTT.

A few counts support this clonotype. The gene calls are TRBV7-2 and TRBJ2-7; D is uncertain. V gave up 3 bases and J gave up 4 bases, with 4 bases separating them. The CDR3 is made up of 11 amino acids. CDR1 is SGHTA and CDR2 is FQGNSA in the germline V gene. The CDR3 nucleotides read TGTGCCAGCAGCTTTAAATACGAGCAGTACTTC. The encoded protein is CASSFKYEQYF.

This clonotype was detected a few times. The J gene is TRBJ2-7, the V gene TRBV12-3 or TRBV12-4, with TRBD2 as a possible D gene (5 bases). V gave up 5 bases and J gave up 5 bases, with 13 bases separating them. This CDR3 has 13 residues. The CDR3 region has the DNA TGTGCCAGCAGTCAATCTAGGAGGAACGAGCAGTACTTC. Translation gives CASSQSRRNEQYF.

This clonotype was seen a few times. Here the CDR3 DNA reads TGTGCCAGCTCACCAGGCAGGAGCTCCTACAATGAGCAGTTCTTC. Translated: CASSPGRSSYNEQFF. The V call is TRBV18, the J call TRBJ2-1, with D unresolved. CDR1 and CDR2 from the germline V gene are KGHSH and LQKENI. V was clipped by 2 bases and J by 0 bases, with 8 bases between them. The CDR3 covers 15 residues. Supplemented by reference TRBV18 and TRBJ2-1, the full variable domain reads NAGVMQNPRHLVRRRGQEARLRCSPMKGHSHVYWYRQLPEEGLKFMVYLQKENIIDESGMPKERFSAEFPKEGPSILRIQQVVRGDSAAYFCASSPGRSSYNEQFFGPGTRLTVL.

Ten or more counts support this clonotype. This chain joins TRBV6-6 and TRBJ2-3; weak D call: TRBD2 (6 bases). Between the trimmed V and J ends, which lost 9 bases and 5 bases, there was a span of 12 bases. Germline lookup yields CDR1 MNHNY and CDR2 SVGAGI (reference sequence). The length of the CDR3 is 12 residues. As DNA, the CDR3 is TGTGCCAGTGGGGGGAATGAAGATACGCAGTATTTT. Encoded protein: CASGGNEDTQYF.

In its sample, this clonotype was seen a few times. The CDR3 DNA sequence: TGCAGTGCTGGGGGACAGGGCCAAGAGACCCAGTACTTC. Amino acid sequence: CSAGGQGQETQYF. The chain has TRBV20-1 and TRBJ2-5, with 9 bases matching TRBD1. CDR3 size: 13 residues. Unmatched junction bases numbered 2, after V lost 5 bases and J lost 1 base. CDR1 and CDR2 (germline): DFQATT, SNEGSKA (reference sequence).

This clonotype was counted a few times. The chain employs TRBV5-1 and TRBJ1-1; D gene unclear. Trimming cost V 4 bases and J 2 bases, with 6 bases left between them. The CDR3 covers 12 residues. Germline values: CDR1 SGHRS, CDR2 YFSETQ. The CDR3 bases are TGCGCCAGCAGCGTCGGAAACACTGAAGCTTTCTTT. Its translation: CASSVGNTEAFF.

This clonotype showed up many times. V gene TRBV29-1 combines with J gene TRBJ1-1; D is possibly TRBD1 (5 bases). This CDR3 region has 10 residues. Per germline, CDR1 SQVTM and CDR2 ANQGSEA. The V end lost 4 bases, the J end lost 11 bases, and 11 bases lay between the germline ends. This CDR3 reads CSVAGGGAFF. In DNA, the CDR3 is TGCAGCGTTGCCGGGGGAGGTGCTTTCTTT.

This clonotype has a count of ten or more. This chain uses TRBV20-1 with TRBJ2-5; D assignment may be TRBD1 or TRBD2 (5 bases each). The germline V gene has CDR1 DFQATT and CDR2 SNEGSKA (reference sequence). The CDR3 is 14 residues long. V gave up 3 bases and J gave up 9 bases, with 20 bases separating them. CDR3 nucleotide sequence: TGCAGTGCTAGGAGGGGACCGACAACCTGGGCCCAGTACTTC. Translated: CSARRGPTTWAQYF.

This clonotype was recorded many times. V gene TRBV7-9 combines with J gene TRBJ1-2; D not certain. The CDR3 has 13 residues. V was shortened by 5 bases and J by 0 bases, with 7 bases between the two germline ends. Germline CDR1 reads SEHNR; CDR2 reads FQNEAQ (reference sequence). The CDR3 protein is CASSPSSNYGYTF. CDR3 in DNA: TGTGCCAGCAGCCCTAGTTCTAACTATGGCTACACCTTC.

V usage is TRBV29-1 and J usage is TRBJ2-7; D may be TRBD1 (6 bases). The V end was cut by 2 bases, the J end by 6 bases, with 14 bases between. The CDR3 has 13 residues. CDR1 and CDR2 from the germline V gene are SQVTM and ANQGSEA. This CDR3 reads CSVERTATSEQYF. In DNA, the CDR3 is TGCAGCGTTGAAAGGACAGCAACTAGCGAGCAGTACTTC.

This clonotype was recorded many times. J is TRBJ1-5 and V is TRBV13, with 9 nucleotides matching TRBD1. Trimming removed 4 bases from V and 4 bases from J; junction bases left unmatched: 2. The CDR3 has 14 amino acids. Germline CDR1 is PRHDT and CDR2 is FYEKMQ (reference sequence). CDR3 amino acids: CASSYRGQNQPQHF. The CDR3 nucleotides read TGTGCCAGCAGCTACAGGGGGCAGAATCAGCCCCAGCATTTT.

The rearrangement links TRBV14 to TRBJ1-1; D is undetermined. CDR1 is SGHDN and CDR2 is FVKESK in the germline V gene. Between the trimmed V and J ends, which lost 3 bases and 1 base, there was a span of 9 bases. This CDR3 has 14 amino acids. Here the CDR3 DNA reads TGTGCCAGCAGCCAGGGAGTTCGGAACACTGAAGCTTTCTTT. Residues: CASSQGVRNTEAFF.

This clonotype was counted many times. In DNA, the CDR3 is TGTGCCAGCAGCGCAAACTTCGGTTTGGCTGGCTACACCTTC. Translation: CASSANFGLAGYTF. J is TRBJ1-2 and V is TRBV3-1; D not resolved. V was pared by 5 bases and J by 7 bases, with 17 bases between. Germline assignment: CDR1 LGHDT and CDR2 YNNKEL (reference sequence). The CDR3 is 14 amino acids.

This chain connects TRBV30 to TRBJ1-6, with 8 bases fitting TRBD1. CDR3 length: 14 amino acids. Trimming cost V 2 bases and J 10 bases; bases outside gene matches: 7. The V gene's germline CDR1 is GTSNPN and CDR2 SVGIG (reference sequence). The CDR3 spells CAWSIDRGSSPLHF. The CDR3 nucleotides read TGTGCCTGGAGTATCGACAGGGGCTCCTCACCCCTCCACTTT.